One sample yielded the 28 T cell receptor beta chains listed below, sequenced in a study of naive and memory T cell subsets. An equimolar mix of two oligonucleotides served as the beta constant-region primer for TRBC1 and TRBC2. Nested alpha and beta constant-region primers with the SP2 primer drove four PCR rounds on ligated cDNA. TCRdb passed the UMI-ligation and nested PCR reads through MiXCR, listing each CDR3 protein once. In the table there are over 100,000 distinct CDR3 sequences, roughly 32% of which are singletons. Source material: central memory CD4+ T cells from blood. The source of these receptors is a human donor in good health.

This sequence joins TRBV7-8 and TRBJ2-7, with unresolved D. The V end was cut by 1 base, the J end by 6 bases, with 19 bases between. The germline gives CDR1 SGHVS, CDR2 FQNEAQ. The CDR3 length is 16 residues. CDR3 coding DNA: TGTGCCAGCAGCTTAGACCCCGGACGTAGGATTGGCGAGCAGTACTTC. It encodes CASSLDPGRRIGEQYF. Full variable domain (remainder filled in from reference TRBV7-8 and TRBJ2-7): GAGVSQSPRYKVAKRGQDVALRCDPISGHVSLFWYQQALGQGPEFLTYFQNEAQLDKSGLPSDRFFAERPEGSVSTLKIQRTQQEDSAVYLCASSLDPGRRIGEQYFGPGTRLTVT.

This chain joins TRBV30 and TRBJ2-7, with unresolved D. V lost 2 bases and J lost 3, with 5 bases in between. CDR3 length equals 11 residues. Germline values: CDR1 GTSNPN, CDR2 SVGIG (reference sequence). CDR3 in DNA: TGTGCCTGGAGTTCTAACTACGAGCAGTACTTC. The encoded protein is CAWSSNYEQYF.

The chain carries TRBV29-1 and TRBJ1-5, with D possibly matching TRBD1 (5 bases). CDR1 is SQVTM and CDR2 is ANQGSEA in the germline V gene. The CDR3 is 14 amino acids. V was shortened by 5 bases and J by 4 bases, with 15 bases between the two germline ends. CDR3 region: CSVQQGSLNQPQHF. The CDR3 nucleotides read TGCAGCGTTCAGCAGGGCAGCCTAAATCAGCCCCAGCATTTT.

This clonotype has just a few counts. The V and J genes are TRBV20-1 and TRBJ1-5; D may be TRBD1 (5 bases). Trimming cost V 5 bases and J 5 bases, with 16 bases left between them. The germline V gene encodes CDR1 DFQATT and CDR2 SNEGSKA (reference sequence). There are 14 residues in the CDR3. The CDR3 nucleotides are TGCAGTGCTGCGAACACCGTAGGGGATCAGCCCCAGCATTTT. Translation gives CSAANTVGDQPQHF.

This clonotype showed up just a few times. The chain employs TRBV10-3 and TRBJ1-1; 9 nucleotides align to TRBD1. V shed 6 bases and J 0 bases; nucleotides not matched to a gene: 5. The V gene's germline CDR1 is ENHRY and CDR2 SYGVKD. This CDR3 is 15 amino acids long. The CDR3 spells CAIRRDRDMNTEAFF. CDR3 bases: TGTGCCATCAGAAGGGACAGGGACATGAACACTGAAGCTTTCTTT.

The CDR3 spells CSAGRTSGGTDTQYF. The CDR3 DNA sequence: TGCAGTGCTGGAAGGACTAGCGGAGGCACAGATACGCAGTATTTT. This sequence joins TRBV20-1 and TRBJ2-3; 10 bases match TRBD2. Looked up from germline, CDR1 is DFQATT and CDR2 is SNEGSKA (reference sequence). This CDR3 is 15 amino acids long. V lost 5 bases to trimming and J lost 1 base; unmatched junction nucleotides: 6.

This chain connects TRBV28 to TRBJ2-3; D gene ambiguous. The length of the CDR3 is 17 residues. Germline V gene data show CDR1 as MDHEN and CDR2 as SYDVKM. V dropped 8 bases and J dropped 0 bases, with 21 bases sitting between them. CDR3 sequence (DNA): TGTGCCAGCCCGCCCTTAATATGGGCCTCTAGCACAGATACGCAGTATTTT. This encodes CASPPLIWASSTDTQYF.

This rearrangement joins TRBV28 to TRBJ1-1; D not resolved. This CDR3 is built from 13 residues. The germline V gene has CDR1 MDHEN and CDR2 SYDVKM. The germline V and J ends were trimmed by 11 bases and 4 bases, with 17 bases remaining between them. CDR3 DNA: TGTGCCTCCTATCGTGGGGATGTCACTGAAGCTTTCTTT. It encodes CASYRGDVTEAFF.

This clonotype was recorded many times. V and J are TRBV10-2 and TRBJ1-5; D unresolved. V was clipped by 7 bases and J by 0 bases, with 10 bases between them. Germline V gene data show CDR1 as WSHSY and CDR2 as SAAADI. This CDR3 region has 14 residues. This chain's CDR3 is CASNPTDSNQPQHF. In DNA form, the CDR3 reads TGCGCCAGCAACCCTACAGATAGCAATCAGCCCCAGCATTTT.

The chain is built from TRBV10-2 and TRBJ1-1; D is uncertain. This CDR3 is built from 13 residues. Trimming took 4 bases from V and 0 from J, leaving 6 bases between them. CDR1 and CDR2 (germline): WSHSY, SAAADI. CDR3 coding DNA: TGCGCCAGCAGTGGCAAGATGAACACTGAAGCTTTCTTT. Translating gives CASSGKMNTEAFF.

The rearrangement links TRBV20-1 to TRBJ2-7; 12 bases align to TRBD2. Unmatched junction bases numbered 3, after V lost 3 bases and J lost 9 bases. Germline V gene sequence: CDR1 DFQATT, CDR2 SNEGSKA (reference sequence). This CDR3 has 12 amino acids. The CDR3 here is CSASASGRVQYF. CDR3 DNA: TGCAGTGCTAGCGCTAGCGGGAGGGTGCAGTACTTC.

In this sample, this clonotype turned up a few times. The V call is TRBV7-9, the J call TRBJ1-6, with unresolved D. This CDR3 has 12 residues. V gave up 8 bases and J gave up 6 bases, with 8 bases separating them. Per the germline V gene, CDR1 is SEHNR and CDR2 is FQNEAQ (reference sequence). In DNA, the CDR3 is TGTGCCAGCTCGATGGGTAATTCACCCCTCCACTTT. Its protein is CASSMGNSPLHF.

This clonotype was counted between two and nine times. The chain couples TRBV19 to TRBJ2-2; perhaps TRBD1 as D (5 bases). The germline V and J ends were trimmed by 1 base and 4 bases, with 7 bases remaining between them. Per germline, CDR1 LNHDA and CDR2 SQIVND (reference sequence). The length of the CDR3 is 14 residues. CDR3 DNA: TGTGCCAGTAGTATAGGACAGACCACCGGGGAGCTGTTTTTT. The encoded protein is CASSIGQTTGELFF.

This clonotype was detected once. This chain links TRBV7-9 with TRBJ1-5; unclear D gene. CDR3 length equals 15 residues. The germline V gene has CDR1 SEHNR and CDR2 FQNEAQ (reference sequence). V was pared by 1 base and J by 1 base, with 8 bases between. This chain's CDR3 is CASSLEGGSNQPQHF. The CDR3 DNA follows: TGTGCCAGCAGCTTAGAGGGCGGGAGCAATCAGCCCCAGCATTTT.

This clonotype has a handful of counts. This sequence joins TRBV6-5 and TRBJ2-7; the D gene is possibly TRBD1 (5 bases). Per the germline V gene, CDR1 is MNHEY and CDR2 is SVGAGI. This CDR3 has 13 amino acids. V gave up 4 bases and J gave up 2 bases, with 9 bases separating them. CDR3 region: CASSSPGTYEQYF. CDR3 in DNA: TGTGCCAGCAGTTCCCCAGGGACCTACGAGCAGTACTTC.

This sequence joins TRBV12-3 or TRBV12-4 and TRBJ1-4; D uncertain. Trimming cost V 2 bases and J 3 bases, with 10 bases left between them. The CDR3 runs 15 residues. CDR3 DNA: TGTGCCAGCAGTTTACAGCGAGCAGCTAATGAAAAACTGTTTTTT. Protein product: CASSLQRAANEKLFF.

The chain has TRBV6-5 and TRBJ2-1; possibly TRBD1 for D (5 bases). CDR1 and CDR2 (germline): MNHEY, SVGAGI. The CDR3 covers 12 residues. Trimming took off 5 bases at V and 12 bases at J, with 14 bases between the two ends. CDR3 amino acids: CASSPPGQGQFF. Here the CDR3 DNA reads TGTGCCAGCAGTCCCCCCGGGCAGGGGCAGTTCTTC.

This clonotype was observed a few times. This sequence joins TRBV30 and TRBJ1-3, with a weak D call TRBD1 (6 bases). This CDR3 comprises 16 residues. V was clipped by 1 base and J by 4 bases, with 17 bases between them. Germline V gives CDR1 GTSNPN, CDR2 SVGIG (reference sequence). The chain's CDR3 is CAWSEKDRRRGNTIYF. DNA for the CDR3: TGTGCCTGGAGTGAGAAAGACAGGCGTAGGGGAAACACCATATATTTT.

This chain joins TRBV6-5 and TRBJ2-7; weak D call: TRBD1 (6 bases). This CDR3 is built from 13 residues. The germline gives CDR1 MNHEY, CDR2 SVGAGI. V was shortened by 6 bases and J by 0 bases, with 9 bases between the two germline ends. Written as DNA, the CDR3 is TGTGCCAGCAGCAGGGACATCTCCTACGAGCAGTACTTC. Residues: CASSRDISYEQYF.

The sample holds one count of this clonotype. The chain uses TRBV6-2 or TRBV6-3 and TRBJ2-6, with a tentative D call TRBD1 (6 bases). Looked up from germline, CDR1 is MNHEY and CDR2 is SVGEGT. The CDR3 has 19 residues. V lost 2 bases to trimming and J lost 0 bases, with 17 bases between them. The DNA for the CDR3 is TGTGCCAGCAGTTACGGGGGCAGCAGCTTTCTCTCTGGGGCCAACGTCCTGACTTTC. It encodes CASSYGGSSFLSGANVLTF.

This chain links TRBV7-2 with TRBJ1-1, with D unresolved. This CDR3 region has 15 residues. CDR1 is SGHTA, CDR2 FQGNSA, per germline. V dropped 3 bases and J dropped 4 bases, with 15 bases sitting between them. The CDR3 sequence: CASSFSLIVSTEAFF. CDR3 DNA sequence: TGTGCCAGCAGCTTCTCCCTAATCGTCAGCACTGAAGCTTTCTTT.

The chain joins TRBV11-2 to TRBJ1-2, with TRBD1 identical over 9 bases. Germline lookup yields CDR1 SGHAT and CDR2 FQNNGV. The CDR3 consists of 13 residues. V lost 5 bases, J lost 8 bases, and 6 bases stayed unmatched. The CDR3 loop reads CASSPDRGEGYTF. CDR3 sequence (DNA): TGTGCCAGCAGCCCCGACAGGGGGGAGGGCTACACCTTC.

This clonotype was seen repeatedly, ten times or more. The V gene is TRBV7-9, the J gene TRBJ2-1; 9 nucleotides agree with TRBD1. CDR1 is SEHNR, CDR2 FQNEAQ, per germline (reference sequence). This CDR3 is 15 amino acids long. The ends lost 7 bases at V and 8 bases at J; junction bases unmatched: 12. The CDR3: CASIPTTGTGYEQFF. The CDR3 DNA reads TGTGCCAGCATTCCGACCACCGGGACAGGGTATGAGCAGTTCTTC.

This clonotype has only one observation. The V gene is TRBV12-3 or TRBV12-4, the J gene TRBJ2-7; D not resolved. The CDR3 consists of 14 residues. V shed 1 base and J shed 3 bases, with 10 bases lying between them. CDR3 residues: CASSLEGPNYEQYF. The DNA of the CDR3 is TGTGCCAGCAGTTTAGAAGGACCGAACTACGAGCAGTACTTC.

This clonotype was seen a few times. V and J are TRBV7-2 and TRBJ2-7; D is undetermined. This CDR3 region has 12 residues. Trimming removed 4 bases from V and 3 bases from J, with 7 bases in between. The germline V gene has CDR1 SGHTA and CDR2 FQGNSA. DNA for the CDR3: TGTGCCAGCAGCTCCTCCCACTACGAGCAGTACTTC. Translating gives CASSSSHYEQYF.

In this sample, this clonotype turned up a few times. V is TRBV12-3 or TRBV12-4 and J is TRBJ2-5, with D perhaps matching TRBD1 or TRBD2 (5 bases each). V was shortened by 1 base and J by 7 bases, with 13 bases between the two germline ends. The CDR3 runs 14 residues. CDR3 loop: CASSLDRGRATQYF. Written as DNA, the CDR3 is TGTGCCAGCAGTTTAGATCGGGGACGGGCGACCCAGTACTTC.

The V call is TRBV6-6, the J call TRBJ1-5, with 7 bases identical to TRBD1. V shed 7 bases and J 4 bases; nucleotides not matched to a gene: 10. This CDR3 is 15 amino acids long. Germline V gene sequence: CDR1 MNHNY, CDR2 SVGAGI (reference sequence). This CDR3 reads CASIDRGTENQPQHF. The DNA for the CDR3 is TGTGCCAGCATTGATAGGGGGACAGAGAATCAGCCCCAGCATTTT.

The table lists this clonotype with a few counts. The chain carries TRBV29-1 and TRBJ2-1; D may be TRBD2 (5 bases). Germline V gene data show CDR1 as SQVTM and CDR2 as ANQGSEA. CDR3 length equals 12 residues. Trimming took off 6 bases at V and 10 bases at J, with 16 bases between the two ends. In nucleotides, the CDR3 is TGCAGCGTCCGGACGGGATTTGAGGAGCAGTTCTTC. This codes for CSVRTGFEEQFF.